This entry lists 21 T cell receptor beta chains sequenced from one sample in a study of blood T cell repertoires in COVID-19. The protocol was immunoSEQ multiplex PCR, while the TCRdb copy is restricted to in-frame clones and leaves out a portion. The sample lists around 280,000 clones; 87% were seen once. The specimen was peripheral blood. The receptor source for this set is a woman in her forties or fifties who had recovered from COVID-19.

This clone showed up just a few times. V gene TRBV27 combines with J gene TRBJ2-7; 8 bases are shared with TRBD1. The CDR3 sequence is 14 residues long. V shed 5 bases and J 6 bases; nucleotides not matched to a gene: 9. Germline-derived CDR1 and CDR2 are MNHEY and SMNVEV (reference sequence). The CDR3 nucleotides are TGTGCCAGCAGTCTATGGGACAGGCCGACCGAGCAGTACTTC. Its translation is CASSLWDRPTEQYF.

This chain joins TRBV27 and TRBJ2-3, with D possibly being TRBD1 (7 bases). This CDR3 comprises 15 residues. With 6 bases removed from V and 2 bases from J, the gap between germline ends came to 15 bases. Looked up from germline, CDR1 is MNHEY and CDR2 is SMNVEV (reference sequence). Here the CDR3 reads CASSPRDSYTDTQYF. The CDR3 nucleotides read TGTGCCAGCAGCCCGCGGGACAGCTACACAGATACGCAGTATTTT.

The J gene is TRBJ1-1, the V gene TRBV30; D is uncertain. The CDR3 runs 13 residues. Trimming stripped 0 bases from V and 6 bases from J, with 11 bases between. Per the germline V gene, CDR1 is GTSNPN and CDR2 is SVGIG (reference sequence). The DNA for the CDR3 is TGTGCCTGGAGTGTAATTAGAGGTTCTGAAGCTTTCTTT. Translated: CAWSVIRGSEAFF.

The rearrangement uses TRBV5-1 and TRBJ1-1; 9 bases agree with TRBD1. V was clipped by 3 bases and J by 1 base; unmatched bases: 4. This CDR3 has 15 residues. Germline V lookup: CDR1 SGHRS, CDR2 YFSETQ. The CDR3 DNA follows: TGCGCCAGCAGCTGGAAGGGACAGGGGAACACTGAAGCTTTCTTT. Translation gives CASSWKGQGNTEAFF.

The chain is built from TRBV5-6 and TRBJ2-7; D might be TRBD2 (5 bases). Trimming left V 2 bases short and J 2 bases short, with 11 bases between. Per the germline V gene, CDR1 is SGHDT and CDR2 is YYEEEE. This CDR3 contains 14 residues. CDR3 residues: CASSFRGSPYEQYF. In DNA, the CDR3 is TGTGCCAGCAGCTTTCGAGGGAGTCCCTACGAGCAGTACTTC.

The J gene is TRBJ2-3, the V gene TRBV20-1, with a possible D match to TRBD2 (5 bases). This CDR3 contains 13 residues. V lost 3 bases, J lost 2 bases, and 9 bases lay in between. Germline V gene data show CDR1 as DFQATT and CDR2 as SNEGSKA (reference sequence). The CDR3 loop is CSASPGNTDTQYF. Here the CDR3 DNA reads TGCAGTGCTAGTCCGGGAAACACAGATACGCAGTATTTT.

This chain connects TRBV19 to TRBJ2-1, with D hard to call. The CDR3 is 13 residues long. Germline V gene lookup returns CDR1 LNHDA and CDR2 SQIVND (reference sequence). Trimming took off 0 bases at V and 7 bases at J, with 7 bases between the two ends. The CDR3 coding sequence is TGTGCCAGTAGTATAGATACGCAGAATGAGCAGTTCTTC. Amino acids: CASSIDTQNEQFF.

V gene TRBV6-2 or TRBV6-3 combines with J gene TRBJ2-2; TRBD2 matches 7 bases. V shed 5 bases, J shed 1 base, and the junction held 10 bases outside the gene matches. Germline V CDR1 and CDR2: MNHEY, SVGEGT. This CDR3 region has 17 residues. The CDR3 protein is CASSTIGLAENTGELFF. DNA for the CDR3: TGTGCCAGCAGTACTATAGGGCTAGCGGAGAACACCGGGGAGCTGTTTTTT.

This rearrangement joins TRBV6-5 to TRBJ1-4; 7 bases match TRBD1. This CDR3 spans 15 amino acids. V lost 0 bases to trimming and J lost 6 bases; unmatched junction nucleotides: 4. CDR1 and CDR2 (germline): MNHEY, SVGAGI. CDR3 sequence reads: CASSYSRDSDEKLFF. The CDR3, as DNA: TGTGCCAGCAGTTACTCGAGGGACAGTGATGAAAAACTGTTTTTT.

This chain joins TRBV2 and TRBJ2-1; 7 bases are shared with TRBD2. Germline assignment: CDR1 SNHLY and CDR2 FYNNEI. The CDR3 is 16 amino acids. Trimming took 2 bases from V and 2 from J; bases not matched to a gene: 6. CDR3: CASSEPPGGPYNEQFF. In nucleotides, the CDR3 is TGTGCCAGCAGTGAACCCCCGGGGGGACCCTACAATGAGCAGTTCTTC.

This chain uses TRBV28 with TRBJ1-6; TRBD1 aligns across 11 bases. The CDR3 runs 16 residues. The V and J ends lost 5 bases and 4 bases, in that order; junction bases with no gene match: 4. Germline V CDR1 and CDR2: MDHEN, SYDVKM. CDR3 protein: CASSSGQGAYNSPLHF. The CDR3, as DNA: TGTGCCAGCAGTAGCGGACAGGGGGCTTATAATTCACCCCTCCACTTT.

As regards this clone: This specimen includes other DNA sequences encoding the same CDR3. The rearrangement uses TRBV11-2 and TRBJ2-5; possible D gene TRBD2, 5 bases. The length of the CDR3 is 13 residues. V was pared by 5 bases and J by 5 bases, with 12 bases between. The germline CDR1 and CDR2 sequences are SGHAT and FQNNGV. Here the CDR3 DNA reads TGTGCCAGCAGCAGGGAGAGAGGGGAGACCCAGTACTTC. Amino acid sequence: CASSRERGETQYF.

The rearrangement joins TRBV4-3 to TRBJ2-7; 7 bases are shared with TRBD1. J lost 2 bases, V lost 6 bases, and 10 bases had no gene match. Germline assignment: CDR1 LGHNA and CDR2 YSLEER. The CDR3 covers 15 residues. The CDR3 DNA reads TGCGCCAGCAGTCAATCCGTCCAGGGGGCCTACGAGCAGTACTTC. Its translation: CASSQSVQGAYEQYF.

This rearrangement joins TRBV25-1 to TRBJ1-1; D ambiguous. Trimming pared 5 bases from V and 3 bases from J, leaving 13 bases between. Germline CDR1 MGHDK, CDR2 SYGVNS. This CDR3 is 14 amino acids long. The chain's CDR3 is CASSLTGRDTEAFF. The DNA of the CDR3 is TGTGCCAGCAGTCTTACGGGGAGGGACACTGAAGCTTTCTTT.

The chain employs TRBV30 and TRBJ1-5; 7 nucleotides agree with TRBD1. Germline V lookup: CDR1 GTSNPN, CDR2 SVGIG (reference sequence). The CDR3 has 15 amino acids. After removal of 2 bases from V and 4 bases from J, the junction contained 8 bases not matched to a gene. CDR3 nucleotide sequence: TGTGCCTGGAGTCGGTCGGCAGGGGGGAATCAGCCCCAGCATTTT. The encoded protein is CAWSRSAGGNQPQHF.

V gene TRBV7-3 combines with J gene TRBJ1-5; D is unclear. The CDR3 spans 14 residues. The V gene lost 1 base and the J gene lost 5 bases, with 9 bases spanning the gap. In germline, CDR1 is SGHTA, CDR2 FQGTGA. The CDR3 DNA is TGTGCCAGCAGCTTAAGCGGCAGTGATCAGCCCCAGCATTTT. Its protein is CASSLSGSDQPQHF.

The chain has TRBV5-1 and TRBJ1-3; TRBD1 is a possible D gene (5 bases). V was cut by 4 bases and J by 2 bases, with 7 bases left in between. The V gene's germline CDR1 is SGHRS and CDR2 YFSETQ. This CDR3 is built from 13 residues. This chain's CDR3 is CASSGGAGNTIYF. The CDR3 DNA is TGCGCCAGCAGCGGGGGGGCTGGAAACACCATATATTTT.

The rearrangement joins TRBV19 to TRBJ1-4; D is possibly TRBD1 (6 bases). This CDR3 has 11 amino acids. V was clipped by 9 bases and J by 7 bases, with 9 bases between them. Per germline, CDR1 LNHDA and CDR2 SQIVND (reference sequence). CDR3 bases: TGTGCCAGCAGGGGCCCTGAAAAACTGTTTTTT. This codes for CASRGPEKLFF.

This chain links TRBV5-6 with TRBJ2-7; 7 bases line up with TRBD1. Per the germline V gene, CDR1 is SGHDT and CDR2 is YYEEEE. V trimming: 4 bases; J trimming: 9 bases; junction bases outside the gene matches: 25. The CDR3 length is 18 residues. CDR3 coding DNA: TGTGCCAGCAGCGTTGGCATCAGACAGGGTAGGCTTCATCACGGGCAGTACTTC. It is translated as CASSVGIRQGRLHHGQYF.

The chain couples TRBV27 to TRBJ1-1; D uncertain. The CDR3 spans 14 residues. V was shortened by 3 bases and J by 6 bases, with 14 bases between the two germline ends. CDR1 and CDR2 (germline): MNHEY, SMNVEV (reference sequence). The CDR3 spells CASSLWAGYPEAFF. The CDR3 nucleotides read TGTGCCAGCAGTTTGTGGGCGGGGTATCCTGAAGCTTTCTTT.

The chain couples TRBV6-5 to TRBJ1-1; maybe TRBD1 (6 bases). Germline V gives CDR1 MNHEY, CDR2 SVGAGI. V lost 2 bases to trimming and J lost 11 bases, with 15 bases between them. The CDR3 is 13 residues long. The CDR3 DNA sequence: TGTGCCAGCAGTTACATTGCAGGGGCAGAGGCTTTCTTT. Translation gives CASSYIAGAEAFF.